This TCR beta chain was sequenced for a study of radiotherapy plus CTLA-4 blockade in lung cancer. Clones were read by immunoSEQ multiplex PCR, and TCRdb kept only the in-frame ones, dropping some. The table shows about 120,000 clones, with about 90% occurring only once. Germline CDR1 is KGHSH and CDR2 is LQKENI. V was clipped by 5 bases and J by 5 bases; unmatched bases: 9. There are 15 residues in the CDR3. The source of this sequence is a human donor with non-small cell lung cancer that progressed on radiotherapy plus ipilimumab. Sequences were derived from peripheral blood, sampled from a patient treated with radiotherapy plus ipilimumab. The V gene is TRBV18, the J gene TRBJ1-1, with 9 positions matching TRBD1. Here the CDR3 reads CASSRLGQGETEAFF. CDR3 in DNA: TGTGCCAGCTCAAGATTGGGACAGGGAGAGACTGAAGCTTTCTTT.